The count of the clone carrying this T cell receptor (beta chain) is one. Its antigen remains unknown. TCRdb recomputed calls from the 5' RACE reads with MiXCR, one row per CDR3 protein. Altogether a few hundred thousand distinct CDR3 sequences are present, 20% to 25% being singletons, with the ten largest covering roughly 23%. This sample is part of a study of T-cell memory formation after mild COVID-19. The V and J ends lost 0 bases and 7 bases respectively, with 15 bases between them. This CDR3 has 15 residues. Germline V gives CDR1 SGHTA, CDR2 FQGNSA. Regarding the study as a whole: Clonal second-wave expansions that peaked on day 37 had unconfirmed SARS-CoV-2 specificity.

Sample: PBMCs or a T cell subset sorted from them (not recorded which). The clonotype originates from a man between 18 and 29 years old who had mild COVID-19 (a few samples of this study predate the infection). Cell type and time point are not known. The V gene is TRBV7-2, the J gene TRBJ2-5, with D perhaps TRBD1 (5 bases). The CDR3 protein is CASSLAQVGRSTQYF. In DNA, the CDR3 is TGTGCCAGCAGCTTAGCCCAGGTGGGGCGGTCGACCCAGTACTTC.